A single T cell receptor (beta chain) is shown here with its context. This specimen belongs to a study of cytomegalovirus exposure and HLA in healthy donors. Trimming removed 0 bases at V and 4 bases at J, with 7 bases between. From germline, CDR1 is SGHAT and CDR2 FQNNGV. The CDR3 extends over 14 amino acids. PCR used 60 Vbeta primers and 13 Jbeta primers. Measured with immunoSEQ multiplex PCR; TCRdb has only the in-frame clones, and not every one. The sample yields over 150,000 clones, about 69% seen once. This chain joins TRBV11-2 and TRBJ1-5; D is ambiguous. This receptor was taken from a male donor in good health and CMV-seronegative. Source material: PBMCs. CDR3 loop: CASSLDTGNQPQHF. CDR3 nucleotides: TGTGCCAGCAGCTTAGATACGGGGAATCAGCCCCAGCATTTT.